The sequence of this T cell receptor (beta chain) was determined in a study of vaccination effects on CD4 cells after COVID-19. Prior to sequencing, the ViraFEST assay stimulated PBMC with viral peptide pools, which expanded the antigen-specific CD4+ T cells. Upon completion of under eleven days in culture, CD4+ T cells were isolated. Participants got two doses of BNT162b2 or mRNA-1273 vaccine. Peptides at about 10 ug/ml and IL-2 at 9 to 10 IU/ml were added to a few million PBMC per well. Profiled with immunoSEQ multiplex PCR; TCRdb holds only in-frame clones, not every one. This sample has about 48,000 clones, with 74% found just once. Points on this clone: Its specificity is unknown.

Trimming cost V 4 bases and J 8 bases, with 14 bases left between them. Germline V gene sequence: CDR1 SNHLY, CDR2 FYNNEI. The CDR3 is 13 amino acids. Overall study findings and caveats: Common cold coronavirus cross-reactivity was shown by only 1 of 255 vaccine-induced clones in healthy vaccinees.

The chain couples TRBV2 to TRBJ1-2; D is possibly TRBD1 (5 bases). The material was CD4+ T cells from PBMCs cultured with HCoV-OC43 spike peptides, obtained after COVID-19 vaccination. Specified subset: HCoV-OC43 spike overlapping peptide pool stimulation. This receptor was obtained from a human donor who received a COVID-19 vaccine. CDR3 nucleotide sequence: TGTGCCAGCAGTGGTCCCGGGGGGGACGGCTACACCTTC. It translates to CASSGPGGDGYTF.